The clone carrying this T cell receptor beta chain was recorded at least ten times. The antigen remains unidentified. As for time point: newly diagnosed GD, antithyroid drugs for less than 3 months. Extracted PBMC RNA gave rise to the TCR library. The CDR3 is 13 amino acids. The J segment lost 5 bases and the V segment lost 5 bases, leaving 4 bases of the junction unmatched. Germline V lookup: CDR1 SGHVS, CDR2 FNYEAQ. The data were obtained in a study of regulatory T cells in long-lasting Graves disease. Arm-PCR with iRepertoire HTBI primers amplified the CDR3 regions for these TCR beta libraries. TCRdb reprocessed the multiplex PCR reads with MiXCR, giving one entry per CDR3 protein. The sample has 530,000 or so distinct CDR3 sequences; 15% to 20% are singletons. Study-level findings and limits: Persistent patients shared more public clonotypes (about 2,800) than newly diagnosed patients (966).

These data also featured in a second study, about T cells in Graves' hyperthyroidism and ophthalmopathy. That paper notes: Over 18 months, lack of ophthalmopathy progression marked Graves' hyperthyroidism as stable.

The rearrangement uses TRBV7-6 and TRBJ2-7, with 9 nucleotides matching TRBD1. The receptor's source is a man younger than 35 with Graves disease. Here the sequenced sample was peripheral blood mononuclear cells (PBMCs), taken at new diagnosis, from a patient treated with antithyroid drugs. The CDR3 DNA is TGTGCCAGCAGCCCCCGGGACAGGGACGAGCAGTACTTC. Translation gives CASSPRDRDEQYF.